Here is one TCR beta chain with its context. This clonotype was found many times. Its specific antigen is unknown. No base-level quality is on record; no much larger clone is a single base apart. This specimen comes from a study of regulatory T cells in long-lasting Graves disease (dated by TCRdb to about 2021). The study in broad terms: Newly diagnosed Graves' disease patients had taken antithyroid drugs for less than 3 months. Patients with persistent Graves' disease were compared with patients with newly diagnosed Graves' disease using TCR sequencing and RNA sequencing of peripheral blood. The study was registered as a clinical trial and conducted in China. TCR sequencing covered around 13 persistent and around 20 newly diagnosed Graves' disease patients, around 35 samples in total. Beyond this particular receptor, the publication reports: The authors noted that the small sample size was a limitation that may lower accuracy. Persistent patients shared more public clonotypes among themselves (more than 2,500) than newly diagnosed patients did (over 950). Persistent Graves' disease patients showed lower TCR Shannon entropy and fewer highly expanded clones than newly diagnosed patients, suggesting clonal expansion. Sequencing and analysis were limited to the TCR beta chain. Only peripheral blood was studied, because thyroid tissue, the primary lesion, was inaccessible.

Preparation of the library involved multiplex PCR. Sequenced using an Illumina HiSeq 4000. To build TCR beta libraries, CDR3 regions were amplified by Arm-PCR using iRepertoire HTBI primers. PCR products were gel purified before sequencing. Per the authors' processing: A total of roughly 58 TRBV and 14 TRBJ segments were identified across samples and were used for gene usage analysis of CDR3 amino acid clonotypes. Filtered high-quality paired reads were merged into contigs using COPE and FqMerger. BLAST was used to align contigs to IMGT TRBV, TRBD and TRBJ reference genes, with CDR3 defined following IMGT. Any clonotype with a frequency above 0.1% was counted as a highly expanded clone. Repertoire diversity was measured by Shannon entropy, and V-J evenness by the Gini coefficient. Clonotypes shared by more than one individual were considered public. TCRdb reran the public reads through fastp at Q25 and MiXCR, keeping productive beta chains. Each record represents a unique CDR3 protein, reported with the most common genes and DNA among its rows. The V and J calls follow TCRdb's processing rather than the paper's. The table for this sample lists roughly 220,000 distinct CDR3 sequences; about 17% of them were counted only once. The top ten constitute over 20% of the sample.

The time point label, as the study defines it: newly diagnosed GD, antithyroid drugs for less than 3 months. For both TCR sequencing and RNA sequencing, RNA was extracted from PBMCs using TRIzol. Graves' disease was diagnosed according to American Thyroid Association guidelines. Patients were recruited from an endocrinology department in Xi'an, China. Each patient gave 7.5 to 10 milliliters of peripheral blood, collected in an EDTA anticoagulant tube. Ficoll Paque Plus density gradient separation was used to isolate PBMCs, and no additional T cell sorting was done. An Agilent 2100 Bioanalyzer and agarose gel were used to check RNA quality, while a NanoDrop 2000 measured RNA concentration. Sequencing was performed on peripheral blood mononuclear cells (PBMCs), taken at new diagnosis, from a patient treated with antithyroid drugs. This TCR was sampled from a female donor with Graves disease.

The sequence in DNA is TGCGCCAGCAGCAGGGGGCAGGGAGATGAAAAACTGTTTTTT. Translated, it gives CASSRGQGDEKLFF. The chain couples TRBV5-1 to TRBJ1-4; 7 bases in the middle match TRBD1. CDR1 and CDR2, per the germline V gene, are SGHRS and YFSETQ. The CDR3 numbers 14 residues from cysteine through phenylalanine. Kept here is only the CDR3 DNA, which spans 42 bases and is read in frame from base 1. Relative to germline, V is missing 4 bases and J is missing 6 bases, with 6 bases of the junction outside any gene match.